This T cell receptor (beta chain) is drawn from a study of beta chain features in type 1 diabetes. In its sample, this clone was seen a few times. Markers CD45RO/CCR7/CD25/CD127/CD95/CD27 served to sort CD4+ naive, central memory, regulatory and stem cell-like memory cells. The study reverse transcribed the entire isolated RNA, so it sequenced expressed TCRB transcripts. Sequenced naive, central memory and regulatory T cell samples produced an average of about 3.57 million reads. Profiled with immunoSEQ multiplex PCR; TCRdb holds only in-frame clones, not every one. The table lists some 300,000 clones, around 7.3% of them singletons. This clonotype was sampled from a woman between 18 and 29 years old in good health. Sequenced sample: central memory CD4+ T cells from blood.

The CDR3 region is CAWRAGAGGGVRTYNEQFF. In nucleotides, the CDR3 is TGTGCCTGGAGGGCGGGGGCCGGCGGCGGGGTTCGGACCTACAATGAGCAGTTCTTC. The V call is TRBV30, the J call TRBJ2-1; D is perhaps TRBD2 (7 bases). Trimming pared 3 bases from V and 2 bases from J, leaving 26 bases between. This CDR3 contains 19 residues. Germline V gene sequence: CDR1 GTSNPN, CDR2 SVGIG (reference sequence).